The present TCR beta chain was sequenced within a study of T cell repertoires in cytomegalovirus infection. Study-wide context: Used in the study were CMV epitopes, some recently identified and HLA-C-restricted, others well-studied and HLA-B-restricted. Signatures in public TCR beta sequences pointed to both CMV infection and matching HLA type. Study outcomes and limitations: It was HLA-C-restricted CMV-specific TCR beta clonotypes that dominated the response ex vivo. Using cumulative public TCR beta family frequency, the authors identified those who carried CMV together with the relevant HLA.

Each CDR3 protein gets one entry after TCRdb re-called the reads with MiXCR. The sample has 650,000 to 900,000 distinct CDR3 sequences; around a third are singletons. The CDR3 extends over 14 amino acids. Germline V gene sequence: CDR1 SGHTA, CDR2 FQGNSA. With 5 bases clipped from V and 1 base from J, the junction kept 1 base outside the gene matches. Note on this clonotype: The antigen remains undetermined. A read error may be the cause here, since a much bigger clone is one base away. Because the CDR3 is missing its conserved closing phenylalanine or tryptophan, this is likely a read error.

The input for sequencing was cultured CD8+ T cells from PBMCs, taken from culture after CMV antigen stimulation. This chain links TRBV7-2 with TRBJ2-1; TRBD2 agrees at 8 bases. The TCR sequence derives from a human donor in good health (CMV status not recorded). Some clones in this sample may be carry-over from other donors' samples. The CDR3 loop is CASSPSGSYNEQFY. The CDR3 DNA is TGTGCCAGCAGCCCTAGCGGGTCCTACAATGAGCAGTTCTAC.